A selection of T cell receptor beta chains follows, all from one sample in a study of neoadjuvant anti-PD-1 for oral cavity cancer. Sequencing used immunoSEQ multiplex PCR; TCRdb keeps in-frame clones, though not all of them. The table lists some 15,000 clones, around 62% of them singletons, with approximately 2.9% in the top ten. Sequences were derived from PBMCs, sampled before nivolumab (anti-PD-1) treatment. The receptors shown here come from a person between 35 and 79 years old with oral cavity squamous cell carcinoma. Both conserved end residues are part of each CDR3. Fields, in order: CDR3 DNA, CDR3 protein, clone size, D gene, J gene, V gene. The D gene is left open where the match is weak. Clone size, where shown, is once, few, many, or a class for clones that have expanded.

CDR3nt: TGTGCCTCCTCTAGCGGGGCAGATACGCAGTATTTT
CDR3aa: CASSSGADTQYF
abundance: -
d_gene: TRBD2
j_gene: TRBJ2-3
v_gene: TRBV30

CDR3nt: TGCGCCAGCAGCCACACTAGAGGGATACAGTTCTTC
CDR3aa: CASSHTRGIQFF
abundance: -
d_gene: -
j_gene: TRBJ2-1
v_gene: TRBV4-1

CDR3nt: TGTGCCAGCAGCTTAGGGACTAGCGGGGGGTACCAAGAGACCCAGTACTTC
CDR3aa: CASSLGTSGGYQETQYF
abundance: -
d_gene: TRBD2
j_gene: TRBJ2-5
v_gene: TRBV11-3

CDR3nt: TGCGCCAGCAGCCGAGACCAGGGGGGAGGAAACACCATATATTTT
CDR3aa: CASSRDQGGGNTIYF
abundance: -
d_gene: TRBD1
j_gene: TRBJ1-3
v_gene: TRBV4-1

CDR3nt: TGTGCCAGCAGCCACCCTCTTGCCCCAGGGGAATGGAGGAATGAGCAGTTCTTC
CDR3aa: CASSHPLAPGEWRNEQFF
abundance: once
d_gene: -
j_gene: TRBJ2-1
v_gene: TRBV4-2

CDR3nt: TGTGCCAGCAGTGAATCACTCGGGGGGATCACTGAAGCTTTCTTT
CDR3aa: CASSESLGGITEAFF
abundance: -
d_gene: -
j_gene: TRBJ1-1
v_gene: TRBV6-1

CDR3nt: TGCGCCAGCAGCCAAGTAAGCCAGGGTAGGAGCACTGAAGCTTTCTTT
CDR3aa: CASSQVSQGRSTEAFF
abundance: -
d_gene: -
j_gene: TRBJ1-1
v_gene: TRBV4-1

CDR3nt: TGTGCCAGCAGCTTGGCGGGGACGGAGTACATGAACACTGAAGCTTTCTTT
CDR3aa: CASSLAGTEYMNTEAFF
abundance: few
d_gene: -
j_gene: TRBJ1-1
v_gene: TRBV5-6

CDR3nt: TGTGCCACCAGCAGAGATCCGGGGGCCGCGACCTTCTATGGCTACACCTTC
CDR3aa: CATSRDPGAATFYGYTF
abundance: -
d_gene: -
j_gene: TRBJ1-2
v_gene: TRBV15

CDR3nt: TGTGCCAGCAGCACCCCCCTGGAGTGGGATACGCAGTATTTT
CDR3aa: CASSTPLEWDTQYF
abundance: -
d_gene: -
j_gene: TRBJ2-3
v_gene: TRBV7-6

CDR3nt: TGTGCCAGCAGCTCGACAGGGGGGAACACTGAAGCTTTCTTT
CDR3aa: CASSSTGGNTEAFF
abundance: -
d_gene: TRBD1
j_gene: TRBJ1-1
v_gene: TRBV7-3

CDR3nt: TGTGCCAGCAGGGACAGGGGGTATAGCTCCTACAATGAGCAGTTCTTC
CDR3aa: CASRDRGYSSYNEQFF
abundance: -
d_gene: TRBD1
j_gene: TRBJ2-1
v_gene: TRBV2

CDR3nt: TGTGCCACCCGCCAGGGGTCTAACACCGGGGAGCTGTTTTTT
CDR3aa: CATRQGSNTGELFF
abundance: -
d_gene: -
j_gene: TRBJ2-2
v_gene: TRBV11-3

CDR3nt: TGCGCCAGCAGTAGGGACCGACGATCCTACGAGCAGTACTTC
CDR3aa: CASSRDRRSYEQYF
abundance: -
d_gene: -
j_gene: TRBJ2-7
v_gene: TRBV5-1

CDR3nt: TGTGCCAGCAGCGTAGCCCAGGGTGAGATCATGAACACTGAAGCTTTCTTT
CDR3aa: CASSVAQGEIMNTEAFF
abundance: -
d_gene: -
j_gene: TRBJ1-1
v_gene: TRBV9

CDR3nt: TGTGCCAGCAGCTGGGGAGGGGGGACGGTGAACACTGAAGCTTTCTTT
CDR3aa: CASSWGGGTVNTEAFF
abundance: -
d_gene: -
j_gene: TRBJ1-1
v_gene: TRBV5-4

CDR3nt: TGTGCCAGCAGCCGAGGACAGGGACGCTACGAGCAGTACTTC
CDR3aa: CASSRGQGRYEQYF
abundance: few
d_gene: TRBD1
j_gene: TRBJ2-7
v_gene: TRBV7-3

CDR3nt: TGTGCCAGCAGTGAACCTCTAGCGGGTAGTACAGATACGCAGTATTTT
CDR3aa: CASSEPLAGSTDTQYF
abundance: -
d_gene: TRBD2
j_gene: TRBJ2-3
v_gene: TRBV6-1

CDR3nt: TGTGCCAGTAGTATATCCGCCAGTACCTACGAGCAGTACTTC
CDR3aa: CASSISASTYEQYF
abundance: few
d_gene: -
j_gene: TRBJ2-7
v_gene: TRBV19

CDR3nt: TGCGCCAGCAGCTTGGGGCACCAAAATTCACCCCTCCACTTT
CDR3aa: CASSLGHQNSPLHF
abundance: -
d_gene: -
j_gene: TRBJ1-6
v_gene: TRBV5-1

CDR3nt: TGTGCCAGCAGCCTCGGACGGGTTGGCTACACCTTC
CDR3aa: CASSLGRVGYTF
abundance: -
d_gene: -
j_gene: TRBJ1-2
v_gene: TRBV7-2

CDR3nt: TGTGCCAGCAGCCCGACAGGGGTCTTAGCCAAAAACATTCAGTACTTC
CDR3aa: CASSPTGVLAKNIQYF
abundance: -
d_gene: TRBD1
j_gene: TRBJ2-4
v_gene: TRBV28

CDR3nt: TGCGCCAGCAGCTTGAATGGCGGACGGGCTAACTATGGCTACACCTTC
CDR3aa: CASSLNGGRANYGYTF
abundance: -
d_gene: -
j_gene: TRBJ1-2
v_gene: TRBV5-1

CDR3nt: TGTGCCAGCAGTGAAGTGGGACTATTGCCCCAGCATTTT
CDR3aa: CASSEVGLLPQHF
abundance: -
d_gene: -
j_gene: TRBJ1-5
v_gene: TRBV6-1

CDR3nt: TGTGCCAGCAGTTATACTGGCGGGAGGGCCTCGTTAGATACGCAGTATTTT
CDR3aa: CASSYTGGRASLDTQYF
abundance: once
d_gene: TRBD2
j_gene: TRBJ2-3
v_gene: TRBV27

CDR3nt: TGTGCCTGGAGTCCTGGACAGGGAAGCAATCAGCCCCAGCATTTT
CDR3aa: CAWSPGQGSNQPQHF
abundance: -
d_gene: TRBD1
j_gene: TRBJ1-5
v_gene: TRBV30

CDR3nt: TGTGCCTGCCTGGGGGACAGGGTTACTAACACTGAAGCTTTCTTT
CDR3aa: CACLGDRVTNTEAFF
abundance: few
d_gene: TRBD1
j_gene: TRBJ1-1
v_gene: TRBV30

CDR3nt: TGTGCCAGCAGCAACCACGCCGGAGTCATGGAGACCCAGTACTTC
CDR3aa: CASSNHAGVMETQYF
abundance: -
d_gene: -
j_gene: TRBJ2-5
v_gene: TRBV6-5

CDR3nt: TGTGCCAGCAGCCTGTTTACTCCGGGGAATGAGCAGTTCTTC
CDR3aa: CASSLFTPGNEQFF
abundance: -
d_gene: -
j_gene: TRBJ2-1
v_gene: TRBV11-1

CDR3nt: TGCGCCAGCAGCTTGTTGTGGGACAGGGCTTACGAGCAGTACTTC
CDR3aa: CASSLLWDRAYEQYF
abundance: -
d_gene: TRBD1
j_gene: TRBJ2-7
v_gene: TRBV5-1

CDR3nt: TGTGCCAGCAGGGACAGGGCCCTGAGCTCCTATAATTCACCCCTCCACTTT
CDR3aa: CASRDRALSSYNSPLHF
abundance: -
d_gene: TRBD1
j_gene: TRBJ1-6
v_gene: TRBV27

CDR3nt: TGTGCAAGTCGCTTAGCAAGCAGGCCGTTGTACCAAGAGACCCAGTACTTC
CDR3aa: CASRLASRPLYQETQYF
abundance: -
d_gene: -
j_gene: TRBJ2-5
v_gene: TRBV12-2

CDR3nt: TGCGCCAGCAGCCCTGACCTATATGGCTACACCTTC
CDR3aa: CASSPDLYGYTF
abundance: -
d_gene: -
j_gene: TRBJ1-2
v_gene: TRBV5-1

CDR3nt: TGCGCCAGCAGTAGGAGCGGGGCCGTCAATGAGCAGTTCTTC
CDR3aa: CASSRSGAVNEQFF
abundance: -
d_gene: TRBD2
j_gene: TRBJ2-1
v_gene: TRBV10-1

CDR3nt: TGTGCCAGCAGTGACGGTTGGACAGTCGAAAAACTGTTTTTT
CDR3aa: CASSDGWTVEKLFF
abundance: -
d_gene: -
j_gene: TRBJ1-4
v_gene: TRBV6-1

CDR3nt: TGTGCCAGCCGCCGGGGGCAGGGGGGCACCGGGGAGCTGTTTTTT
CDR3aa: CASRRGQGGTGELFF
abundance: once
d_gene: -
j_gene: TRBJ2-2
v_gene: TRBV7-3

CDR3nt: TGTGCCAGCAGCCGAGGACAGGGGCAGTATGGCTACACCTTC
CDR3aa: CASSRGQGQYGYTF
abundance: -
d_gene: TRBD1
j_gene: TRBJ1-2
v_gene: TRBV7-3

CDR3nt: TGCGCCAGCAGCCTCGTCGCCCATCCGGCTGAAGCTTTCTTT
CDR3aa: CASSLVAHPAEAFF
abundance: few
d_gene: -
j_gene: TRBJ1-1
v_gene: TRBV4-1

CDR3nt: TGCAGCGGGTCGGGCGTAGGTGAGCAGTTCTTC
CDR3aa: CSGSGVGEQFF
abundance: -
d_gene: -
j_gene: TRBJ2-1
v_gene: TRBV29-1

CDR3nt: TGTGCCATCAGAGAGACCCAGTACTTC
CDR3aa: CAIRETQYF
abundance: -
d_gene: -
j_gene: TRBJ2-5
v_gene: TRBV10-3

CDR3nt: TGTGCCAGCAGCCGTTACTATGGCTACACCTTC
CDR3aa: CASSRYYGYTF
abundance: few
d_gene: -
j_gene: TRBJ1-2
v_gene: TRBV28

CDR3nt: TGCAGCGTTGAAGATATGGGGCGGGGGGGCCTGCATGAGCAGTTCTTC
CDR3aa: CSVEDMGRGGLHEQFF
abundance: -
d_gene: TRBD2
j_gene: TRBJ2-1
v_gene: TRBV29-1

CDR3nt: TGTGCCAGCACCTCAATGAGGGGGTCGTACGCTGAAGCTTTCTTT
CDR3aa: CASTSMRGSYAEAFF
abundance: -
d_gene: -
j_gene: TRBJ1-1
v_gene: TRBV7-8